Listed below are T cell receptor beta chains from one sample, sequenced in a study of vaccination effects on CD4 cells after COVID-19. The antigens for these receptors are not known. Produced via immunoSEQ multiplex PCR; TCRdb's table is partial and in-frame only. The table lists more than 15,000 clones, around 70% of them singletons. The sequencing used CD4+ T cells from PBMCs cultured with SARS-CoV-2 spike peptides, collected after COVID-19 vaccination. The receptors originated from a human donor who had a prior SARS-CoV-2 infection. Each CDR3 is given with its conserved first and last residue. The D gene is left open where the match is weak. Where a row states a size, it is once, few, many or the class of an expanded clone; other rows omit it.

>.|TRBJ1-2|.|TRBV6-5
CASTTDSYYGYTF
TGTGCCAGCACCACCGACAGCTACTATGGCTACACCTTC
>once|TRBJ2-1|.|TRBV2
CASSEAFRYNEQFF
TGTGCCAGCAGTGAAGCCTTCCGGTACAATGAGCAGTTCTTC
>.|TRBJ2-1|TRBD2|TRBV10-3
CAINGGTSGGLNEQFF
TGTGCCATCAATGGGGGGACTAGCGGGGGCCTCAATGAGCAGTTCTTC
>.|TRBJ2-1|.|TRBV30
CAWSGNRAYNEQFF
TGTGCCTGGAGTGGGAATAGGGCCTACAATGAGCAGTTCTTC
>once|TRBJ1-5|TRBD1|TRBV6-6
CASSGQANQPQHF
TGTGCCAGCAGCGGACAGGCTAATCAGCCCCAGCATTTT
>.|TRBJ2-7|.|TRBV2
CASMTGSGEDEQYF
TGTGCCAGCATGACTGGCTCAGGGGAGGACGAGCAGTACTTC
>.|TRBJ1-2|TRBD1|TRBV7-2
CASSRDRVTNYGYTF
TGTGCCAGCAGCCGGGACAGAGTGACTAACTATGGCTACACCTTC
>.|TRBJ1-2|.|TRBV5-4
CASSLENRGNAGYTF
TGTGCCAGCAGCTTGGAGAATAGGGGGAACGCGGGCTACACCTTC
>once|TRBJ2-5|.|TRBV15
CATSRDGYSYQETQYF
TGTGCCACCAGCAGGGATGGGTACAGTTACCAAGAGACCCAGTACTTC
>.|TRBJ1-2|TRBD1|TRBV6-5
CASSYVTGGLYGYTF
TGTGCCAGCAGTTACGTGACAGGGGGCCTCTATGGCTACACCTTC
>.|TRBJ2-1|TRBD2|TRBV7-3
CASSLGGLAYNEQFF
TGTGCCAGCAGCTTAGGGGGACTAGCCTACAATGAGCAGTTCTTC
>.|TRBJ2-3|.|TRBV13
CASSLATGTDTQYF
TGTGCCAGCAGCCTAGCGACAGGGACAGATACGCAGTATTTT
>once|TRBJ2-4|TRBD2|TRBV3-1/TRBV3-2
CASSQITSGGGLAKNIQYF
TGTGCCAGCAGCCAAATAACTAGCGGGGGGGGACTAGCCAAAAACATTCAGTACTTC
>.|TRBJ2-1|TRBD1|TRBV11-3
CASTSTGNYNEQFF
TGTGCCAGCACCTCGACAGGGAACTACAATGAGCAGTTCTTC
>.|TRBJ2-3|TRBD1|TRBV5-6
CASSTLQGATDTQYF
TGTGCCAGCAGCACACTACAGGGGGCTACAGATACGCAGTATTTT
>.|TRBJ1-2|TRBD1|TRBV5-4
CASSPGAARGLSGYTF
TGTGCCAGCAGCCCTGGGGCGGCCAGGGGGCTAAGCGGCTACACCTTC
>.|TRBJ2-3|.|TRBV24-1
CATRVLRVPGADTQYF
TGTGCCACCCGGGTTTTAAGGGTCCCCGGGGCAGATACGCAGTATTTT
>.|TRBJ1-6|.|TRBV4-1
CASSQRDGDNSPLHF
TGCGCCAGCAGCCAAAGAGACGGTGATAATTCACCCCTCCACTTT
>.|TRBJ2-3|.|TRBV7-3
CASSPGRLTDTQYF
TGTGCCAGCAGCCCGGGACGGCTCACAGATACGCAGTATTTT
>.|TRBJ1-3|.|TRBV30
CAWSRSSGSGNTIYF
TGTGCCTGGAGTCGGTCTAGTGGCTCTGGAAACACCATATATTTT
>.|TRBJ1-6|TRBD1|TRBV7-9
CASSLAGQGDNSPLHF
TGTGCCAGCAGCTTAGCCGGACAGGGGGATAATTCACCCCTCCACTTT
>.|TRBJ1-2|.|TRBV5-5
CASSTDLWAENTF
TGTGCCAGCAGTACGGACCTCTGGGCTGAGAACACCTTC
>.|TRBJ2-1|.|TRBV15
CATSMRLSSYNEQFF
TGTGCCACCAGCATGAGGTTGAGCTCCTACAATGAGCAGTTCTTC
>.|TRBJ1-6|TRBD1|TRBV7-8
CASSRDRDDSPLHF
TGTGCCAGCAGCCGGGACAGGGACGACTCACCCCTCCACTTT
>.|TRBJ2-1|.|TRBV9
CASTRLGFGEQFF
TGTGCCAGCACCAGACTAGGGTTCGGTGAGCAGTTCTTC
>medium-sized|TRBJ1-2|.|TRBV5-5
CASSLSRWGNYGYTF
TGTGCCAGCAGCTTGTCCAGGTGGGGGAACTATGGCTACACCTTC
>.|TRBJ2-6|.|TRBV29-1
CSVDHGANVLTF
TGCAGCGTGGACCATGGGGCCAACGTCCTGACTTTC
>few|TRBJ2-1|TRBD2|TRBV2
CASTKGTSGYNEQFF
TGTGCCAGCACCAAAGGGACTAGCGGTTACAATGAGCAGTTCTTC
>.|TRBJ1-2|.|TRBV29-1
CSVEDRTSYGYTF
TGCAGCGTTGAAGACAGGACCTCTTATGGCTACACCTTC
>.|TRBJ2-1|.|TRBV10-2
CASSLDSTDEQFF
TGCGCCAGCAGTTTAGACTCGACGGATGAGCAGTTCTTC
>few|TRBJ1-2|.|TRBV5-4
CASRTAGNYGYTF
TGTGCCAGCAGAACGGCGGGGAACTATGGCTACACCTTC
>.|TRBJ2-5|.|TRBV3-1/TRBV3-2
CASSPIPGAGGTQYF
TGTGCCAGCAGCCCCATCCCAGGGGCCGGGGGGACCCAGTACTTC
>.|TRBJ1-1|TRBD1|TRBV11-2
CASRERDRGLNTEAFF
TGTGCCAGCAGGGAGCGGGACAGGGGATTGAACACTGAAGCTTTCTTT
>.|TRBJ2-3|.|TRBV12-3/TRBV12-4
CASSLQGPDTQYF
TGTGCCAGCAGTCTTCAGGGGCCAGATACGCAGTATTTT
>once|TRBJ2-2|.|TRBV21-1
CASSVHSLLGGEGDTGELFF
TGTGCCAGCAGCGTACACTCGTTGTTGGGGGGCGAGGGTGACACCGGGGAGCTGTTTTTT
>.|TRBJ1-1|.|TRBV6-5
CASTGFDTEAFF
TGTGCCAGCACAGGGTTCGACACTGAAGCTTTCTTT
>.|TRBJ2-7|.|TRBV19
CASSMIWNPGTVEQYF
TGTGCCAGTAGTATGATTTGGAACCCCGGGACTGTCGAGCAGTACTTC
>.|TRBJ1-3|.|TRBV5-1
CASSPTDGGTIYF
TGCGCCAGCAGCCCTACAGACGGAGGTACCATATATTTT
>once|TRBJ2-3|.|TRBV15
CATSRRMSSTDTQYF
TGTGCCACCAGCAGAAGGATGTCTAGCACAGATACGCAGTATTTT
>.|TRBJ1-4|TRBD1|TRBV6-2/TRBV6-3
CASSSPLLGTDEKLFF
TGTGCCAGCAGTTCCCCCCTATTGGGGACAGATGAAAAACTGTTTTTT
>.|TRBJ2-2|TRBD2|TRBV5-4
CASSLVQREGYAGELFF
TGTGCCAGCAGCTTGGTTCAGCGGGAGGGCTATGCCGGGGAGCTGTTTTTT
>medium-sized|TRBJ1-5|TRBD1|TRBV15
CATSRPQTGRYQPQHF
TGTGCCACCAGCAGGCCACAGACAGGGCGTTATCAGCCCCAGCATTTT
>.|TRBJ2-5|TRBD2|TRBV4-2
CASSLSGTSVETQYF
TGTGCCAGCAGCCTCTCGGGGACTAGCGTTGAGACCCAGTACTTC
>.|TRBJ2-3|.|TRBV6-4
CASSVGSTDTQYF
TGTGCCAGCAGTGTGGGTAGCACAGATACGCAGTATTTT
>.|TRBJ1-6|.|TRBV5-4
CASSSMPNSPLHF
TGTGCCAGCAGCTCGATGCCCAATTCACCCCTCCACTTT
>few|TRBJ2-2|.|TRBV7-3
CASSGPTSTGGAGELFF
TGTGCCAGCAGCGGCCCCACCTCGACCGGTGGTGCCGGGGAGCTGTTTTTT
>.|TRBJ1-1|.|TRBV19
CASSILTNTEAFF
TGTGCCAGTAGTATTTTAACGAACACTGAAGCTTTCTTT
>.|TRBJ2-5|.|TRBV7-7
CASSLVVGEETQYF
TGTGCTAGCAGCTTAGTAGTAGGGGAAGAGACCCAGTACTTC
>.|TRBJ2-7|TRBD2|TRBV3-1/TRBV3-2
CASSQDPLSSGGRYEQYF
TGTGCCAGCAGCCAAGATCCTCTATCTAGCGGGGGACGATACGAGCAGTACTTC
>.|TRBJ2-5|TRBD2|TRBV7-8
CASSAGLAGGQETQYF
TGTGCCAGCAGCGCGGGACTAGCGGGGGGACAAGAGACCCAGTACTTC
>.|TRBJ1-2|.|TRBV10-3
CAISEGGRIYGYTF
TGTGCCATCAGTGAGGGGGGAAGGATCTATGGCTACACCTTC
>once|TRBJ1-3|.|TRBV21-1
CASPGGSRGNTIYF
TGTGCCAGCCCTGGGGGGTCTAGGGGAAACACCATATATTTT
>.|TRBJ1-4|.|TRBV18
CASSPRVGEKLFF
TGTGCCAGCTCACCACGGGTAGGCGAAAAACTGTTTTTT
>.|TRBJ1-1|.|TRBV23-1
CASSHYPETGRLGYEAFF
TGCGCCAGCAGTCACTACCCAGAGACAGGTCGATTAGGCTATGAAGCTTTCTTT
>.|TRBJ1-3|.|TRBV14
CASSHRYSGNTIYF
TGTGCCAGCAGCCACCGGTACTCTGGAAACACCATATATTTT
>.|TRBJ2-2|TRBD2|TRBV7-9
CASRTGGLSTGELFF
TGTGCCAGCAGAACGGGGGGGCTTAGCACCGGGGAGCTGTTTTTT
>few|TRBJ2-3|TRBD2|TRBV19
CASSVYSGTRTDTQYF
TGTGCCAGTAGTGTTTATAGCGGGACCCGCACAGATACGCAGTATTTT
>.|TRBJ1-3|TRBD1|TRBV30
CAWSGTGGTTIYF
TGTGCCTGGAGTGGGACAGGGGGAACCACCATATATTTT
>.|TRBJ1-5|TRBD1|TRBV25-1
CASSAAGTGGNQPQHF
TGTGCCAGCAGTGCAGCCGGGACAGGCGGAAATCAGCCCCAGCATTTT
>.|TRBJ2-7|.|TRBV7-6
CASSLDVGVSYEQYF
TGTGCCAGCAGCTTAGACGTGGGAGTCAGCTACGAGCAGTACTTC